The 18 T cell receptor beta chains reported below all come from one sample, sequenced in a study of human versus mouse CDR3 diversity and MHC coevolution. Assay used: immunoSEQ multiplex PCR; TCRdb lists only in-frame clones, some missing. Counted here are some 82,000 clones, over 85% occurring once; the ten biggest clones make up roughly 1.3%. Sequencing was carried out using naive CD4+ T cells from blood. Subset noted: CD45RO-negative CD62L-positive naive CD4 T cells. The source of these receptors is a person aged 30 to 69 in good health.

The V call is TRBV7-3, the J call TRBJ2-2; D is possibly TRBD1 (5 bases). CDR1 and CDR2 (germline): SGHTA, FQGTGA. The CDR3 runs 14 residues. Trimming took off 5 bases at V and 3 bases at J, with 10 bases between the two ends. The CDR3 reads CASSPDRHTGELFF. In nucleotides, the CDR3 is TGTGCCAGCAGCCCTGACAGACACACCGGGGAGCTGTTTTTT.

This clone appeared once. J is TRBJ2-1 and V is TRBV9, with 8 bases aligning to TRBD1. The CDR3 spans 14 residues. J was trimmed by 4 bases and V by 4 bases; bases with no gene match: 4. CDR1 is SGDLS, CDR2 YYNGEE, per germline. The CDR3, as DNA: TGTGCCAGCAGCCCTCGGACAGGGTACAATGAGCAGTTCTTC. Residues: CASSPRTGYNEQFF.

The chain uses TRBV6-4 and TRBJ2-5; D is ambiguous. The germline V gene has CDR1 MRHNA and CDR2 SNTAGT. V lost 6 bases and J lost 4, with 15 bases in between. This CDR3 spans 14 amino acids. The CDR3 DNA is TGTGCCAGCAGGGCGGAACCAAGATCAGAGACCCAGTACTTC. Translation: CASRAEPRSETQYF.

The chain uses TRBV7-2 and TRBJ1-1, with unresolved D. V lost 8 bases, J lost 1 base, and 2 bases lay in between. CDR1 is SGHTA and CDR2 is FQGNSA in the germline V gene. This CDR3 comprises 10 residues. Here the CDR3 DNA reads TGTGCCAGCCGGAACACTGAAGCTTTCTTT. It encodes CASRNTEAFF.

The chain links TRBV28 to TRBJ2-7, with 12 bases fitting TRBD2. CDR1 is MDHEN, CDR2 SYDVKM, per germline. The trim removed 4 bases at V and 0 bases at J, leaving 7 bases unmatched. CDR3 length: 17 amino acids. The CDR3: CASSWSTSGRPSYEQYF. DNA for the CDR3: TGTGCCAGCAGTTGGTCAACTAGCGGGAGGCCCTCCTACGAGCAGTACTTC.

The J gene is TRBJ1-5, the V gene TRBV19; TRBD1 matches 10 bases. Germline CDR1 LNHDA, CDR2 SQIVND (reference sequence). This CDR3 spans 15 amino acids. V trimming: 7 bases; J trimming: 4 bases; junction bases outside the gene matches: 7. The CDR3 sequence is CASIPDRGGNQPQHF. CDR3 sequence (DNA): TGTGCCAGTATCCCGGACAGGGGGGGAAATCAGCCCCAGCATTTT.

The chain employs TRBV27 and TRBJ1-6; D may be TRBD1 (5 bases). This CDR3 is 12 amino acids long. With 5 bases removed from V and 8 bases from J, the gap between germline ends came to 7 bases. CDR1 is MNHEY and CDR2 is SMNVEV in the germline V gene (reference sequence). The CDR3 loop is CASSRGYSPLHF. The CDR3 DNA follows: TGTGCCAGCAGTAGGGGCTATTCACCCCTCCACTTT.

This rearrangement joins TRBV5-1 to TRBJ2-1, with TRBD2 as a possible D gene (6 bases). This CDR3 has 15 residues. The germline gives CDR1 SGHRS, CDR2 YFSETQ. Trimming left V 0 bases short and J 8 bases short, with 15 bases between. CDR3 loop: CASSLGVGSWDEQFF. CDR3 DNA sequence: TGCGCCAGCAGCTTGGGGGTCGGGAGTTGGGATGAGCAGTTCTTC. Together with reference TRBV5-1 and TRBJ2-1, the CDR3 gives the full variable domain: KAGVTQTPRYLIKTRGQQVTLSCSPISGHRSVSWYQQTPGQGLQFLFEYFSETQRNKGNFPGRFSGRQFSNSRSEMNVSTLELGDSALYLCASSLGVGSWDEQFFGPGTRLTVL.

In this sample, this clone turned up once. J is TRBJ1-2 and V is TRBV2, with 9 bases fitting TRBD1. Per germline, CDR1 SNHLY and CDR2 FYNNEI. This CDR3 is 13 amino acids long. Trimming took 9 bases from V and 4 from J; bases not matched to a gene: 6. The CDR3: CASHRGQGYGYTF. The CDR3 DNA is TGTGCCAGTCACAGGGGGCAGGGCTATGGCTACACCTTC.

The chain recombines TRBV5-1 with TRBJ1-1; 9 bases map to TRBD1. This CDR3 has 16 residues. CDR1 is SGHRS and CDR2 is YFSETQ in the germline V gene. J was trimmed by 3 bases and V by 0 bases; bases with no gene match: 6. The CDR3 nucleotides are TGCGCCAGCAGCTTGGCCTTTGGGACAGGGTACACTGAAGCTTTCTTT. Its protein product is CASSLAFGTGYTEAFF.

This chain uses TRBV30 with TRBJ1-5, with TRBD1 matching 8 bases. V gave up 5 bases and J gave up 2 bases; unmatched junction bases: 5. The length of the CDR3 is 14 residues. CDR1 is GTSNPN, CDR2 SVGIG, per germline (reference sequence). CDR3 bases: TGTGCCTGGGCACCGGGACAGGGCAATCAGCCCCAGCATTTT. Translation gives CAWAPGQGNQPQHF.

This clone was counted between two and nine times. V is TRBV19 and J is TRBJ2-2; 7 bases map to TRBD1. This CDR3 comprises 15 residues. The V gene end was trimmed by 2 bases and the J gene end by 5 bases; junction bases not matched to a gene: 5. Germline assignment: CDR1 LNHDA and CDR2 SQIVND (reference sequence). The CDR3 DNA follows: TGTGCCAGTAGTATAACAGGGGCAGGGACCGGGGAGCTGTTTTTT. Residues: CASSITGAGTGELFF.

J is TRBJ2-5 and V is TRBV14; tentatively, D is TRBD2 (5 bases). V lost 4 bases to trimming and J lost 4 bases, with 7 bases between them. Germline assignment: CDR1 SGHDN and CDR2 FVKESK. The CDR3 has 12 amino acids. The CDR3 sequence: CASSPRGETQYF. For the CDR3, the DNA is TGTGCCAGCAGCCCCCGGGGAGAGACCCAGTACTTC.

The rearrangement joins TRBV18 to TRBJ2-2; D uncertain. The CDR3 is 17 amino acids. The V gene's germline CDR1 is KGHSH and CDR2 LQKENI. Trimming stripped 3 bases from V and 0 bases from J, with 14 bases between. CDR3 sequence (DNA): TGTGCCAGCTCACCGCGACGGGTCCTCGCGAACACCGGGGAGCTGTTTTTT. Translated, it gives CASSPRRVLANTGELFF.

CDR3 in DNA: TGTGCCAGCAGCTTAGAACAGAACAATGAGCAGTTCTTC. Its protein is CASSLEQNNEQFF. This chain links TRBV11-2 with TRBJ2-1; D gene uncertain. With 0 bases removed from V and 5 bases from J, the gap between germline ends came to 5 bases. The length of the CDR3 is 13 residues. Germline lookup yields CDR1 SGHAT and CDR2 FQNNGV. The whole variable domain, filled in from reference TRBV11-2 and TRBJ2-1, reads EAGVAQSPRYKIIEKRQSVAFWCNPISGHATLYWYQQILGQGPKLLIQFQNNGVVDDSQLPKDRFSAERLKGVDSTLKIQPAKLEDSAVYLCASSLEQNNEQFFGPGTRLTVL.

As regards this clone: Other DNA sequences in the sample encode the same CDR3. The CDR3 sequence is CASSPMRQSTDTQYF. The DNA of the CDR3 is TGCGCCAGCAGCCCTATGAGACAGAGCACAGATACGCAGTATTTT. The chain combines TRBV4-3 with TRBJ2-3; D perhaps matches TRBD1 (5 bases). The length of the CDR3 is 15 residues. V lost 4 bases to trimming and J lost 0 bases, with 11 bases between them. Germline CDR1 reads LGHNA; CDR2 reads YSLEER.

The gene calls are TRBV6-6 and TRBJ2-7; no firm D call. Looked up from germline, CDR1 is MNHNY and CDR2 is SVGAGI (reference sequence). V was shortened by 6 bases and J by 6 bases, with 15 bases between the two germline ends. This CDR3 has 13 amino acids. CDR3 sequence reads: CASSQTRSREQYF. The CDR3, as DNA: TGTGCCAGCAGCCAAACCAGGTCTCGCGAGCAGTACTTC.

The gene calls are TRBV28 and TRBJ2-3; perhaps TRBD2 as D (6 bases). Germline loops: CDR1 MDHEN, CDR2 SYDVKM. Trimming shortened V by 4 bases and J by 3 bases, and 17 bases separated the two germline ends. This CDR3 contains 16 residues. As DNA, the CDR3 is TGTGCCAGCAGTTCCCCTCGGCGGGAACCGACAGATACGCAGTATTTT. This gives the protein CASSSPRREPTDTQYF.